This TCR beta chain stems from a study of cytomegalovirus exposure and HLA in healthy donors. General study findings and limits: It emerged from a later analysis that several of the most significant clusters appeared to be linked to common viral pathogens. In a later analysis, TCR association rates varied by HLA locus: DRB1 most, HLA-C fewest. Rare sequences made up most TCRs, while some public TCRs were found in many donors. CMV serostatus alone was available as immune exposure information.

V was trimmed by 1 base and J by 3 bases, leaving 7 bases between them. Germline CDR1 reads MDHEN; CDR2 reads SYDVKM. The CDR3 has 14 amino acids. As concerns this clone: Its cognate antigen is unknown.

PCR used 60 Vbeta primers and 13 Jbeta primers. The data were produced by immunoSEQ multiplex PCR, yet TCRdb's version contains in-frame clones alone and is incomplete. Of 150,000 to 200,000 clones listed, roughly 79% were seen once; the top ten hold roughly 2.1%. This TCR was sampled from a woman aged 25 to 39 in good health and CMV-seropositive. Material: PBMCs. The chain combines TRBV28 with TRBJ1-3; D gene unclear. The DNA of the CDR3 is TGTGCCAGCAGTTTATCTTCGGTTGGAAACACCATATATTTT. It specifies CASSLSSVGNTIYF.